The source of this T cell receptor beta chain is a study of blood T cell repertoires in COVID-19. Overall study: COVID-19 samples, acute and convalescent, were from the United States, Italy and Spain. The analysed material was cDNA or gDNA that came from T cells, B-cell-depleted T cells, or PBMCs.

Sequencing used immunoSEQ multiplex PCR; TCRdb keeps in-frame clones, though not all of them. The sample gives some 70,000 clones, about 82% of which show up once; under 8% is in the top ten. Germline loops: CDR1 LGHDT, CDR2 YNNKEL (reference sequence). CDR3 length equals 16 residues. The V segment lost 2 bases and the J segment 6 bases; nucleotides outside the gene matches: 5. The receptor's source is a man between 50 and 59 years old with active COVID-19. Material for sequencing was peripheral blood. This chain links TRBV3-1 (or the pseudogene TRBV3-2) with TRBJ1-5; TRBD1 matches 12 bases. The CDR3, as DNA: TGTGCCAGCAGCCAAACCGGGACAGGGGGCCGTCAGCCCCAGCATTTT. It yields the protein CASSQTGTGGRQPQHF.